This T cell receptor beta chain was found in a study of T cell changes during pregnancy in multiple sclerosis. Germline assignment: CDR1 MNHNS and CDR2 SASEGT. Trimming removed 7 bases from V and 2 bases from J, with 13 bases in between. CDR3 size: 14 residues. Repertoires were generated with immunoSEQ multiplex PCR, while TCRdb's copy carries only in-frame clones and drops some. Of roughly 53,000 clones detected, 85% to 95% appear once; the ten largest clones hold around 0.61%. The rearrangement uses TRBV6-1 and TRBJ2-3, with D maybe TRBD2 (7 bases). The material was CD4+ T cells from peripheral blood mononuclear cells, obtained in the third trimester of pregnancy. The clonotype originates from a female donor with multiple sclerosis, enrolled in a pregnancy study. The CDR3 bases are TGTGCCAGCAAGTGGGGGGGCTTCACAGATACGCAGTATTTT. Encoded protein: CASKWGGFTDTQYF.